Below, one T cell receptor beta chain is given with its context. Profiled with immunoSEQ multiplex PCR; TCRdb holds only in-frame clones, not every one. The table records about 110,000 clones, roughly 87% of them present only once. This specimen belongs to a study of blood T cell repertoires in COVID-19. Per germline, CDR1 SGHVS and CDR2 FNYEAQ. CDR3 length equals 17 residues. The J segment lost 3 bases and the V segment lost 1 base, leaving 9 bases of the junction unmatched. The sequence was obtained from a human donor in a cohort sampled during active COVID-19. Sample: peripheral blood. The genes are TRBV7-6 and TRBJ2-3, with 8 bases matching TRBD1. Here the CDR3 reads CASSLEFGQGSTDTQYF. The CDR3 DNA is TGTGCCAGCAGCTTAGAGTTTGGACAGGGTTCTACAGATACGCAGTATTTT.